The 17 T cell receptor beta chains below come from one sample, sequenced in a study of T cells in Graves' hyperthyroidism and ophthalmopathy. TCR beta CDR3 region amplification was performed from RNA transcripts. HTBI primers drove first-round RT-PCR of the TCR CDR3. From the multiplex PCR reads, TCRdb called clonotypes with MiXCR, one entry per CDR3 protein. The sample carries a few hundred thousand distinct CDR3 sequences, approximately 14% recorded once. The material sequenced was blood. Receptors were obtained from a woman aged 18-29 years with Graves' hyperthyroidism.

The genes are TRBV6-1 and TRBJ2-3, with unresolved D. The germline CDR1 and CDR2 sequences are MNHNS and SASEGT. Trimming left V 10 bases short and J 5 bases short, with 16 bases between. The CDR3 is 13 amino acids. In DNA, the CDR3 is TGTGCCACATCCCCGATCGCAGGAGATACGCAGTATTTT. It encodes CATSPIAGDTQYF.

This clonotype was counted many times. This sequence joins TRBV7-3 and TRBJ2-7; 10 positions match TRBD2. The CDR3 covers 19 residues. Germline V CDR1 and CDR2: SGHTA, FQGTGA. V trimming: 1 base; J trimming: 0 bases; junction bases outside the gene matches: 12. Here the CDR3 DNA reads TGTGCCAGCAGCTTAAGCGGCGGGGCTAGCGGGAGTAGCTCCTACGAGCAGTACTTC. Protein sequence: CASSLSGGASGSSSYEQYF.

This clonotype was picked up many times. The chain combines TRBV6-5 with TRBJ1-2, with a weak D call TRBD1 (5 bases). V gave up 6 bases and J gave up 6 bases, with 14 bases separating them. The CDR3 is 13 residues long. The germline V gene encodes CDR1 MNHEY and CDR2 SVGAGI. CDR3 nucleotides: TGTGCCAGCAGCCGCGGGACTACAAATGGCTACACCTTC. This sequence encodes CASSRGTTNGYTF.

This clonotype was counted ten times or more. CDR3 protein: CASMEEAGNQPQHF. The CDR3 coding sequence is TGTGCCAGCATGGAGGAAGCGGGCAATCAGCCCCAGCATTTT. The chain carries TRBV2 and TRBJ1-5; unclear D gene. CDR3 length equals 14 residues. The V gene's germline CDR1 is SNHLY and CDR2 FYNNEI. The V end was cut by 7 bases, the J end by 2 bases, with 12 bases between. Using reference TRBV2 and TRBJ1-5 for the parts outside the CDR3, the full variable domain is EPEVTQTPSHQVTQMGQEVILRCVPISNHLYFYWYRQILGQKVEFLVSFYNNEISEKSEIFDDQFSVERPDGSNFTLKIRSTKLEDSAMYFCASMEEAGNQPQHFGDGTRLSIL.

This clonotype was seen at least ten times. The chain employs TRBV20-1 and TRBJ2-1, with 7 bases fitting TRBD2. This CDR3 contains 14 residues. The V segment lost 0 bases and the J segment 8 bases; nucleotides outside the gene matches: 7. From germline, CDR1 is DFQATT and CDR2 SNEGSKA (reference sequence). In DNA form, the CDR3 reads TGCAGTGCTAGAGATCGGCGGGAGCGATATGAGCAGTTCTTC. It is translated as CSARDRRERYEQFF.

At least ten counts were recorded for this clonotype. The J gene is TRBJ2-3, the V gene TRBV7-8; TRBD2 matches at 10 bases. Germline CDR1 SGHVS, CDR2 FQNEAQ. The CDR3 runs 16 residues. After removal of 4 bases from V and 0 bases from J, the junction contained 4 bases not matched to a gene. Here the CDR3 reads CASSSTSGSSTDTQYF. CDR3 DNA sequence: TGTGCCAGCAGCTCGACTAGCGGGTCAAGCACAGATACGCAGTATTTT.

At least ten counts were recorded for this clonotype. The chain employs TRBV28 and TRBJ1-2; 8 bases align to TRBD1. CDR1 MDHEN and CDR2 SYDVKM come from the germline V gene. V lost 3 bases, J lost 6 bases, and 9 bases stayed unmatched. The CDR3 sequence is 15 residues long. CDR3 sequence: CASSFQGQGRHGYTF. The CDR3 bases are TGTGCCAGCAGTTTTCAAGGACAGGGCCGTCATGGCTACACCTTC.

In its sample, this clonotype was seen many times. In DNA form, the CDR3 reads TGTGCCAGCAGCTTGATGGGACGGTCGAACACCGGGGAGCTGTTTTTT. This sequence encodes CASSLMGRSNTGELFF. V gene TRBV5-5 combines with J gene TRBJ2-2; tentatively, D is TRBD1 or TRBD2 (5 bases each). CDR1 and CDR2 from the germline V gene are SGHKS and YYEKEE (reference sequence). V gave up 1 base and J gave up 0 bases, with 10 bases separating them. This CDR3 has 16 amino acids. Looking up the rest from reference TRBV5-5 and TRBJ2-2 gives the full variable domain: DAGVTQSPTHLIKTRGQQVTLRCSPISGHKSVSWYQQVLGQGPQFIFQYYEKEERGRGNFPDRFSARQFPNYSSELNVNALLLGDSALYLCASSLMGRSNTGELFFGEGSRLTVL.

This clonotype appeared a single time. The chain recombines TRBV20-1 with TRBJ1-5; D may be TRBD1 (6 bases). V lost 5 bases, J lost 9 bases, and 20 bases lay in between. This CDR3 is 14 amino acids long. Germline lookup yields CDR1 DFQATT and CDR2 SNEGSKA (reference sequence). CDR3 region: CSAPGARGRGPQHF. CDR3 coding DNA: TGCAGTGCTCCAGGGGCACGGGGGAGGGGGCCCCAGCATTTT.

The CDR3 loop is CASSQDSDEAFF. For the CDR3, the DNA is TGTGCCAGCAGCCAAGACAGTGATGAAGCTTTCTTT. V gene TRBV3-1 combines with J gene TRBJ1-1, with D unresolved. CDR1 LGHDT and CDR2 YNNKEL come from the germline V gene (reference sequence). CDR3 length equals 12 residues. Trimming pared 0 bases from V and 7 bases from J, leaving 6 bases between.

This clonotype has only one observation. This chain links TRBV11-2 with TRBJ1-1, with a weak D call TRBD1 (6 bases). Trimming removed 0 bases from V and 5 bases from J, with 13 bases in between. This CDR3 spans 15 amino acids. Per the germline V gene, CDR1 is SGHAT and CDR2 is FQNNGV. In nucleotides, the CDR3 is TGTGCCAGCAGCTTAGAAGGGGGGAAAGGAACTGAAGCTTTCTTT. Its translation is CASSLEGGKGTEAFF.

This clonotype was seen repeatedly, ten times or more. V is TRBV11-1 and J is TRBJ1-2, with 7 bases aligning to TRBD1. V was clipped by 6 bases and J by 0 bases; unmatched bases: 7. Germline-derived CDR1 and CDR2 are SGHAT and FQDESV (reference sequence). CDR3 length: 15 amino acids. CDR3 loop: CASRFDRDTNYGYTF. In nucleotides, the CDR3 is TGTGCCAGCAGATTTGACAGGGACACTAACTATGGCTACACCTTC.

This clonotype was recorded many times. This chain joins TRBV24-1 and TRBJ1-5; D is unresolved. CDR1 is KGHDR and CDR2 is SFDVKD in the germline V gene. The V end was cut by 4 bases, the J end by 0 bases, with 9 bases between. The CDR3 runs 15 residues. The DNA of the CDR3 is TGTGCCACCAGTGAGGGCAGGTATAGCAATCAGCCCCAGCATTTT. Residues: CATSEGRYSNQPQHF.

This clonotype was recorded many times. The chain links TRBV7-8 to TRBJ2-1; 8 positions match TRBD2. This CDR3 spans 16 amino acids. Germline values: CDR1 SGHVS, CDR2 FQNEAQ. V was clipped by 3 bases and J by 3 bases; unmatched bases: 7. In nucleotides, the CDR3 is TGTGCCAGCAGCTTGGACGGACTAGCTAGCTACAATGAGCAGTTCTTC. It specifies CASSLDGLASYNEQFF.

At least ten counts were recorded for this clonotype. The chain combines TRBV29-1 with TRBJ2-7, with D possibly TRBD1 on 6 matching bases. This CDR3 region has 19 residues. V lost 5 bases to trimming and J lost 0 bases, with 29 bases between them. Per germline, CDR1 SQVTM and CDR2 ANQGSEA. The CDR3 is CSVSNPLNPRDTSSYEQYF. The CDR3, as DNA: TGCAGCGTTTCGAATCCACTGAACCCCCGGGACACAAGCTCCTACGAGCAGTACTTC.

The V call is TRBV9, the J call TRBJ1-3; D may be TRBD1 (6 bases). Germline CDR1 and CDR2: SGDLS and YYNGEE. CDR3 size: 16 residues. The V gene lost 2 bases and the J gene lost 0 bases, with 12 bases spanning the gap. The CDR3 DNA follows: TGTGCCAGCAGCGTGGCTACAGGGAGCTCTGGAAACACCATATATTTT. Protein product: CASSVATGSSGNTIYF.

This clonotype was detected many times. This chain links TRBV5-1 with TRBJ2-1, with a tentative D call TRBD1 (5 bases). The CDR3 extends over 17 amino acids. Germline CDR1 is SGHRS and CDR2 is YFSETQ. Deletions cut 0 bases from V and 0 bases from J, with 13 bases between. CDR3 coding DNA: TGCGCCAGCAGCTTGGAACAGGTCTACTCCTCCTACAATGAGCAGTTCTTC. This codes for CASSLEQVYSSYNEQFF.